This T cell receptor beta chain came from a study of cytomegalovirus exposure and HLA in healthy donors. In germline, CDR1 is MDHEN, CDR2 SYDVKM. This CDR3 has 15 amino acids. V lost 2 bases and J 0 bases, leaving 11 bases between the germline ends. The method was immunoSEQ multiplex PCR; TCRdb's version includes in-frame clones alone and lacks a portion of them. This table has a few hundred thousand clones, approximately 90% appearing once. The clonotype originates from a woman younger than 30 in good health and CMV-seronegative. Sequenced input: PBMCs. The rearrangement links TRBV28 to TRBJ2-7, with a tentative D call TRBD2 (5 bases). The CDR3 DNA reads TGTGCCAGCAGTTTAACGCGGGCCAGCTCCTACGAGCAGTACTTC. Its translation is CASSLTRASSYEQYF.